This T cell receptor beta chain was identified during a study of cytomegalovirus exposure and HLA in healthy donors. Per germline, CDR1 MGHDK and CDR2 SYGVNS. Trimming removed 3 bases from V and 7 bases from J; junction bases left unmatched: 20. The CDR3 extends over 18 amino acids. PCR employed 60 Vbeta and 13 Jbeta primers. The method was immunoSEQ multiplex PCR; TCRdb's version includes in-frame clones alone and lacks a portion of them. The sample carries about 99,000 clones, 70% to 80% recorded once. Concerning this clone: Its antigen is still unknown.

Regarding the study as a whole: A few chains linked to CMV were shown in vitro to be specific for CMV antigens.

The sequence came from a middle-aged man in good health and CMV-seronegative. Source material: PBMCs. This chain links TRBV25-1 with TRBJ2-7; TRBD1 aligns across 8 bases. The CDR3 region has the DNA TGTGCCAGCAGTGACCCGGTCCAGGCAGGGGGCGCGCGGTGGGAGCAGTACTTC. It yields the protein CASSDPVQAGGARWEQYF.